This TCR beta chain is from a study of early T cells in non-severe SARS-CoV-2 infection. MiXCR, applied by TCRdb to the 5' RACE reads, yields one record per CDR3 protein. The table shows around 27,000 distinct CDR3 sequences, with 5.5% to 8% occurring only once. This clonotype occurred many times. Germline trimming cut 6 bases from V and 8 bases from J; bases unmatched to any gene: 9. Germline CDR1 MNHEY, CDR2 SMNVEV (reference sequence). The CDR3 runs to 14 residues. Sequencing used whole blood. This TCR was recovered from an adult who was a healthcare worker with PCR-confirmed SARS-CoV-2 infection or an uninfected control (not recorded which). This chain links TRBV27 with TRBJ2-1, with 8 nucleotides matching TRBD2. The CDR3 region is CASSPTAGAHEQFF. The CDR3 nucleotides are TGTGCCAGCAGCCCTACAGCGGGAGCCCATGAGCAGTTCTTC.